Below are 26 T cell receptor beta chains sequenced from a single sample in a study of T cells in Graves' hyperthyroidism and ophthalmopathy. The TCR beta CDR3 regions underwent amplification using RNA transcripts as the source. An initial round of RT-PCR targeting the TCR CDR3 relied on the HTBI primer set. TCRdb ran MiXCR on the multiplex PCR reads and lists one entry per CDR3 protein. The sample shows about half a million distinct CDR3 sequences, less than 25% of them seen only once. Material: blood. These receptor sequences come from a man aged 18 to 30 with Graves' hyperthyroidism.

At least ten counts were recorded for this clonotype. The chain joins TRBV19 to TRBJ2-5; D is perhaps TRBD2 (7 bases). The CDR3 covers 16 residues. Germline values: CDR1 LNHDA, CDR2 SQIVND (reference sequence). The V end was cut by 2 bases, the J end by 3 bases, with 16 bases between. The CDR3 nucleotides read TGTGCCAGTAGTATACGAGGGGGGGTGACGAAAGAGACCCAGTACTTC. Protein sequence: CASSIRGGVTKETQYF.

The rearrangement links TRBV7-2 to TRBJ2-5, with D perhaps given as TRBD1 or TRBD2 (5 bases each). Germline V gives CDR1 SGHTA, CDR2 FQGNSA. The CDR3 sequence is 14 residues long. V was trimmed by 1 base and J by 7 bases, leaving 13 bases between them. CDR3 amino acids: CASSLVGDHRTQYF. CDR3 DNA: TGTGCCAGCAGCTTAGTCGGGGACCACCGGACCCAGTACTTC.

The chain joins TRBV30 to TRBJ2-7, with D maybe TRBD1 (7 bases). With 0 bases removed from V and 5 bases from J, the gap between germline ends came to 14 bases. Germline values: CDR1 GTSNPN, CDR2 SVGIG (reference sequence). The CDR3 covers 14 residues. The CDR3 loop is CAWSVGRGAHEQYF. CDR3 bases: TGTGCCTGGAGTGTAGGCAGGGGGGCCCACGAGCAGTACTTC. Filled out from reference TRBV30 and TRBJ2-7, the complete variable domain reads SQTIHQWPATLVQPVGSPLSLECTVEGTSNPNLYWYRQAAGRGLQLLFYSVGIGQISSEVPQNLSASRPQDRQFILSSKKLLLSDSGFYLCAWSVGRGAHEQYFGPGTRLTVT.

V is TRBV6-5 and J is TRBJ2-7; 11 nucleotides align to TRBD2. V lost 4 bases to trimming and J lost 7 bases; unmatched junction nucleotides: 12. The CDR3 loop spans 16 amino acids. Looked up from germline, CDR1 is MNHEY and CDR2 is SVGAGI. The CDR3 is CASSSAVGLAAREQYF. CDR3 coding DNA: TGTGCCAGCAGTTCCGCGGTGGGACTAGCGGCTAGGGAGCAGTACTTC.

On this clonotype itself: A read error may be the cause here, since a much bigger clone is one base away. The CDR3 does not end in the conserved phenylalanine or tryptophan, so this is likely a read error. The J gene is TRBJ2-7, the V gene TRBV20-1; D is unresolved. The V and J ends lost 4 bases and 2 bases respectively, with 15 bases between them. CDR3 size: 14 residues. Germline CDR1 DFQATT, CDR2 SNEGSKA (reference sequence). CDR3 in DNA: TGCAGTGCTACCGGAATTAAGGGAACCTACGAGCAGTACCTC. This encodes CSATGIKGTYEQYL.

This clonotype was detected many times. J is TRBJ2-2 and V is TRBV7-2; tentative D call: TRBD1 (5 bases). The length of the CDR3 is 12 residues. The germline gives CDR1 SGHTA, CDR2 FQGNSA. V was trimmed by 6 bases and J by 6 bases, leaving 8 bases between them. CDR3 residues: CASSRQPGELFF. The CDR3 DNA follows: TGTGCCAGCAGTCGACAGCCCGGGGAGCTGTTTTTT.

This clonotype was detected only a few times. The genes are TRBV7-9 and TRBJ1-1, with unresolved D. With 3 bases removed from V and 5 bases from J, the gap between germline ends came to 10 bases. From germline, CDR1 is SEHNR and CDR2 FQNEAQ (reference sequence). The CDR3 runs to 13 residues. The CDR3 nucleotides read TGTGCCAGCAGCTTTAGTCCCTGGACTGAAGCTTTCTTT. Its protein product is CASSFSPWTEAFF.

This clonotype was seen at least ten times. The chain carries TRBV25-1 and TRBJ2-7; D is perhaps TRBD1 (6 bases). V shed 0 bases and J shed 7 bases, with 10 bases lying between them. The CDR3 spans 13 residues. The germline V gene encodes CDR1 MGHDK and CDR2 SYGVNS. The CDR3 sequence: CASSEYPQGEQYF. DNA for the CDR3: TGTGCCAGCAGTGAATACCCCCAGGGGGAGCAGTACTTC.

This clonotype came up many times. The CDR3 nucleotides read TGTGCCAGCAGTGCCATAGGGACAGGGACCTATGGCTACACCTTC. Encoded protein: CASSAIGTGTYGYTF. V usage is TRBV6-1 and J usage is TRBJ1-2, with 9 nucleotides matching TRBD1. Germline trimming cut 4 bases from V and 4 bases from J; bases unmatched to any gene: 7. This CDR3 comprises 15 residues. Germline-derived CDR1 and CDR2 are MNHNS and SASEGT.

This clonotype was seen at least ten times. This chain joins TRBV12-3 or TRBV12-4 and TRBJ2-7, with TRBD1 identical over 7 bases. CDR3 length: 13 amino acids. The V gene end was trimmed by 3 bases and the J gene end by 7 bases; junction bases not matched to a gene: 6. Here the CDR3 DNA reads TGTGCCAGCAGTTTGGGACAGATCTATGAGCAGTACTTC. It translates to CASSLGQIYEQYF.

CDR3 amino acids: CASSRWTGEYGETQYF. The DNA for the CDR3 is TGTGCCAGCAGCAGATGGACAGGGGAGTACGGGGAGACCCAGTACTTC. The genes are TRBV13 and TRBJ2-5; 9 bases align to TRBD1. The germline V gene encodes CDR1 PRHDT and CDR2 FYEKMQ (reference sequence). This CDR3 comprises 16 residues. The V segment lost 5 bases and the J segment 5 bases; nucleotides outside the gene matches: 12.

There are many counts of this clonotype. The J gene is TRBJ1-1, the V gene TRBV11-2, with D possibly being TRBD1 (5 bases). Trimming removed 4 bases from V and 0 bases from J, with 21 bases in between. CDR1 is SGHAT and CDR2 is FQNNGV in the germline V gene. The length of the CDR3 is 18 residues. CDR3 coding DNA: TGTGCCAGCAGCTCGACAGCGCCGAAAAGACTTATGAACACTGAAGCTTTCTTT. Amino acids: CASSSTAPKRLMNTEAFF.

The chain couples TRBV5-1 to TRBJ1-1, with D possibly matching TRBD1 (6 bases). V dropped 4 bases and J dropped 5 bases, with 15 bases sitting between them. The germline V gene encodes CDR1 SGHRS and CDR2 YFSETQ. The CDR3 totals 14 residues. The CDR3 here is CASSLQGERTEAFF. CDR3 nucleotide sequence: TGCGCCAGCAGCCTACAGGGAGAAAGAACTGAAGCTTTCTTT.

This clonotype showed up just a few times. The V call is TRBV6-1, the J call TRBJ2-3; D unclear. Germline CDR1 and CDR2: MNHNS and SASEGT. This CDR3 comprises 14 residues. Trimming took off 1 base at V and 6 bases at J, with 11 bases between the two ends. Here the CDR3 DNA reads TGTGCCAGCAGTGAAGGGGATCCACAGGATACGCAGTATTTT. Translated, it gives CASSEGDPQDTQYF.

The chain links TRBV12-3 or TRBV12-4 to TRBJ1-2; 7 nucleotides align to TRBD1. This CDR3 contains 14 residues. V shed 5 bases, J shed 3 bases, and the junction held 6 bases outside the gene matches. The CDR3 is CASSRPDRDYGYTF. CDR3 coding DNA: TGTGCCAGCAGTCGCCCCGACAGGGACTATGGCTACACCTTC.

The sample holds many counts of this clonotype. The chain employs TRBV19 and TRBJ2-5; the D is unclear. Germline loops: CDR1 LNHDA, CDR2 SQIVND (reference sequence). Trimming took 4 bases from V and 5 from J, leaving 14 bases between them. There are 14 residues in the CDR3. CDR3 amino acids: CASSRGMSPETQYF. The CDR3 bases are TGTGCCAGTAGTAGGGGTATGTCTCCTGAGACCCAGTACTTC.

The chain has TRBV11-2 and TRBJ2-5; TRBD2 aligns across 12 bases. Per germline, CDR1 SGHAT and CDR2 FQNNGV. The CDR3 is 16 residues long. The ends lost 4 bases at V and 5 bases at J; junction bases unmatched: 8. CDR3 coding DNA: TGTGCCAGCAGCTGGCTAGCGGGAGGGCCACAGGAGACCCAGTACTTC. Residues: CASSWLAGGPQETQYF.

The chain has TRBV28 and TRBJ1-1, with D tentatively TRBD1 (5 bases). Germline V gives CDR1 MDHEN, CDR2 SYDVKM. V was cut by 9 bases and J by 0 bases, with 14 bases left in between. This CDR3 region has 14 residues. The CDR3 DNA is TGTGCCAGTGGGACGACAGCCATGAACACTGAAGCTTTCTTT. It specifies CASGTTAMNTEAFF.

V and J are TRBV11-2 and TRBJ1-1, with 12 bases lining up with TRBD1. The germline V gene has CDR1 SGHAT and CDR2 FQNNGV. The CDR3 runs 15 residues. Germline trimming cut 2 bases from V and 9 bases from J; bases unmatched to any gene: 7. The CDR3, as DNA: TGTGCCAGCAGCTTACCGGGGGGACAGGGGGCCAAAGCTTTCTTT. This codes for CASSLPGGQGAKAFF. Looking up the rest from reference TRBV11-2 and TRBJ1-1 gives the full variable domain: EAGVAQSPRYKIIEKRQSVAFWCNPISGHATLYWYQQILGQGPKLLIQFQNNGVVDDSQLPKDRFSAERLKGVDSTLKIQPAKLEDSAVYLCASSLPGGQGAKAFFGQGTRLTVV.

This clonotype has a count of ten or more. The rearrangement joins TRBV12-5 to TRBJ1-1; D is perhaps TRBD1 (6 bases). The germline CDR1 and CDR2 sequences are LGHNT and FRNRAP. The CDR3 contains 13 residues. Between the trimmed V and J ends, which lost 7 bases and 1 base, there was a span of 10 bases. In DNA form, the CDR3 reads TGTGCTAGTGTTCTAGGGGGGAACACTGAAGCTTTCTTT. As protein: CASVLGGNTEAFF. The complete variable domain, with remaining parts taken from reference TRBV12-5 and TRBJ1-1, reads DARVTQTPRHKVTEMGQEVTMRCQPILGHNTVFWYRQTMMQGLELLAYFRNRAPLDDSGMPKDRFSAEMPDATLATLKIQPSEPRDSAVYFCASVLGGNTEAFFGQGTRLTVV.

Many counts were recorded for this clonotype. This chain connects TRBV29-1 to TRBJ2-7; maybe TRBD1 (6 bases). Germline V gives CDR1 SQVTM, CDR2 ANQGSEA. V was clipped by 6 bases and J by 6 bases, with 21 bases between them. The CDR3 runs to 14 residues. DNA for the CDR3: TGCAGCGTCTCCTCCGGGACAAGACCGTCCGAGCAGTACTTC. Amino acids: CSVSSGTRPSEQYF.

The chain joins TRBV6-1 to TRBJ2-7; D is perhaps TRBD2 (6 bases). The germline V gene encodes CDR1 MNHNS and CDR2 SASEGT. The CDR3 runs 14 residues. Trimming left V 5 bases short and J 0 bases short, with 11 bases between. CDR3: CASSTGTYSYEQYF. The CDR3 coding sequence is TGTGCCAGCAGTACCGGGACTTACTCCTACGAGCAGTACTTC.

This clonotype was counted at least ten times. The CDR3 DNA reads as TGTGCCAGCACCTCCAGGGGCAAGCAGACCCAGTACTTC. Translating it yields CASTSRGKQTQYF. The rearrangement links TRBV2 to TRBJ2-5; D possibly corresponds to TRBD1 (6 bases). CDR1 SNHLY and CDR2 FYNNEI come from the germline V gene. Trimming took off 7 bases at V and 6 bases at J, with 15 bases between the two ends. There are 13 residues in the CDR3.

This clonotype was observed a handful of times. The J gene is TRBJ1-1, the V gene TRBV4-1; possible D gene TRBD1, 5 bases. The CDR3 covers 15 residues. Between the trimmed V and J ends, which lost 0 bases and 3 bases, there was a span of 11 bases. Germline CDR1 is MGHRA and CDR2 is YSYEKL. The CDR3 spells CASSQESRVDTEAFF. The CDR3, as DNA: TGCGCCAGCAGCCAAGAGAGCAGGGTGGACACTGAAGCTTTCTTT.

This clonotype was picked up many times. The V call is TRBV19, the J call TRBJ1-5; weak D call: TRBD1 (6 bases). CDR1 and CDR2 (germline): LNHDA, SQIVND (reference sequence). The CDR3 covers 19 residues. Trimming removed 4 bases at V and 1 base at J, with 23 bases between. CDR3 in amino acids: CASSNGGTRGVLSNQPQHF. The CDR3, as DNA: TGTGCCAGTAGTAACGGAGGGACAAGGGGGGTTCTAAGCAATCAGCCCCAGCATTTT.

This clonotype appeared many times. The chain links TRBV10-2 to TRBJ1-2; no reliable D call. Germline CDR1 reads WSHSY; CDR2 reads SAAADI. This CDR3 has 14 residues. Trimming left V 8 bases short and J 4 bases short, with 17 bases between. The CDR3 bases are TGCGCCAGCTCCGAGATTACAAAACCCTATGGCTACACCTTC. This gives the protein CASSEITKPYGYTF.